Listed below are T cell receptor beta chains from one sample, sequenced in a study of T cell clones after liver transplantation. Measured with immunoSEQ multiplex PCR; TCRdb has only the in-frame clones, and not every one. This repertoire shows more than 95,000 clones, approximately 78% found once; its top ten account for over 0.9%. The sample consisted of CD4+ T cells from blood, taken before liver transplant. The receptor set was obtained from a human donor who received a liver transplant. Both conserved end residues are trimmed from each CDR3. Fields, in order: clone size, J gene, D gene, V gene, CDR3 protein. D genes are given only for firm matches. Clone size, where shown, is once, few, many, or a class for clones that have expanded.

. TRBJ1-2 TRBD1 TRBV6-4 ASSRTGGEVEGYT
once TRBJ2-1 TRBD1 TRBV6-5 ASSTGGWSYNEQF
once TRBJ1-2 . TRBV7-9 ASSPVGRGYT
. TRBJ1-4 TRBD1 TRBV5-4 ASSFQGAITTNEKLF
. TRBJ2-3 TRBD2 TRBV10-3 AISESEAGGSDTQY
. TRBJ1-2 . TRBV19 ASSSIDVKGYGYT
once TRBJ2-5 . TRBV4-3 ASSQDWAGQETQY
. TRBJ1-2 TRBD1 TRBV6-5 ASSTGGHGYT
. TRBJ1-2 . TRBV7-8 ASSKEGIVTGSTKNYGYT
few TRBJ1-6 . TRBV5-1 ASSYGSDSPLH
. TRBJ1-1 . TRBV7-2 ASSSTSGGQNTEAF
once TRBJ1-2 . TRBV27 ASRPGPGGYT
. TRBJ2-2 . TRBV12-1 ASSFNFEGAAGELF
. TRBJ1-4 . TRBV30 AWSVRSGEKLF
. TRBJ2-2 TRBD2 TRBV10-1 ASSERWGLAETNTGELF
once TRBJ1-1 . TRBV18 ASTGQLNTEAF
. TRBJ2-3 TRBD2 TRBV7-3 ASSLTGLAGADTQY
. TRBJ1-2 . TRBV5-1 ASSIRKGDGYT
. TRBJ2-4 TRBD1 TRBV7-9 AFSGGKNIQY
few TRBJ2-7 . TRBV7-3 ASSLMGLSAYEQY
. TRBJ1-6 TRBD1 TRBV6-1 ASSSGQGSPLH
. TRBJ1-3 . TRBV7-9 ASSFNTIY
. TRBJ2-1 . TRBV19 ASSNLIANEQF
. TRBJ2-1 TRBD1 TRBV5-1 ASSSRDRGNEQF
. TRBJ2-1 . TRBV5-1 ASSLDYGRRFF
. TRBJ2-3 . TRBV30 AWSRGTAEDTQY
. TRBJ1-5 . TRBV19 ASSIRGGDWPQH
. TRBJ1-4 TRBD1 TRBV7-2 ASSLGPRDRRSTNEKLF
. TRBJ2-3 TRBD2 TRBV30 AWSPGAGGLADTQY
. TRBJ1-5 . TRBV28 ASRSADNQPQH
. TRBJ1-6 . TRBV4-1 ASSQPFRPSGVDSPLH
. TRBJ1-2 . TRBV29-1 SVRAAGYGYT
few TRBJ2-3 . TRBV7-3 ASSPRGPDTQY
few TRBJ2-4 TRBD2 TRBV28 ASSTGLAGQASTF
. TRBJ2-5 TRBD1 TRBV7-7 ASSRTGGAETQY
once TRBJ1-2 . TRBV15 ATSPTGRGYGYT
. TRBJ2-6 . TRBV29-1 SVQGWGAPGANVLT
. TRBJ2-7 TRBD2 TRBV27 ASSSGTSGSMRYEQY
. TRBJ1-3 . TRBV5-4 ASSLDESSGNTIY
. TRBJ2-2 . TRBV5-4 ASSLGGRDTGELF
few TRBJ1-2 . TRBV12-5 ASGLGVGGYT
. TRBJ1-1 TRBD1 TRBV6-5 ASSYSGQGSAF
. TRBJ2-7 TRBD1 TRBV2 ASIETGTYEQY
once TRBJ2-1 . TRBV7-3 ASSLSSGARYNEQF